The TCR beta chain under discussion was sequenced for a study of chemoradiotherapy in HPV16-positive cancers. The V gene end was trimmed by 6 bases and the J gene end by 6 bases; junction bases not matched to a gene: 7. CDR3 length: 15 residues. Germline V gene lookup returns CDR1 SGHVS and CDR2 FNYEAQ. Over chemoradiotherapy, repertoires were sampled more than once. General study findings and limits: The functional HPV-specific definition rests on just a couple of HPV16-positive patients. During treatment, candidate HPV-specific clones and E7-related motifs expanded in tumor. In HPV16-positive patients, HPV-responsive T-cell expansion tracked better recurrence-free survival.

This clone came up once. Its antigen is not known. Here immunoSEQ multiplex PCR was the method, and the copy in TCRdb shows in-frame clones only, minus some. The sample lists about 67,000 clones; roughly 90% were seen once. The chain combines TRBV7-6 with TRBJ1-6; TRBD1 aligns across 8 bases. The sequence was obtained from a human donor with HPV-associated anogenital cancer. The specimen was blood, collected from a patient who underwent chemoradiotherapy. The CDR3 nucleotides read TGTGCCAGCAGGCCAGGACAGGGCGGTAATTCACCCCTCCACTTT. It yields the protein CASRPGQGGNSPLHF.